These T cell receptor beta chains were read from a single sample in a study of cytomegalovirus exposure and HLA in healthy donors. Here immunoSEQ multiplex PCR was the method, and the copy in TCRdb shows in-frame clones only, minus some. The table has fewer than 200,000 clones, about 80% seen once. The sequenced sample consisted of PBMCs. These TCRs come from a girl aged 10 to 17 in good health and CMV-seropositive. Each CDR3 is given with its conserved first and last residue. The D gene is left open where the match is weak. Part of the rows lack a size; the others show once, few, many or a class for expanded clones.

CASSVLAGPTRQYF TGTGCCAGCAGTGTACTGGCGGGGCCTACGCGGCAGTACTTC TRBJ2-7 14 . TRBV2 .
CASSRSGLAGVYEQYF TGTGCCAGCAGCCGCTCAGGGCTAGCGGGAGTCTACGAGCAGTACTTC TRBJ2-7 16 . TRBV7-3 TRBD2
CASSDGGRQETQYF TGTGCCAGCAGTGACGGGGGGCGGCAAGAGACCCAGTACTTC TRBJ2-5 14 few TRBV28 .
CASIMTGKGEQYF TGCGCCAGCATTATGACAGGGAAGGGCGAGCAGTACTTC TRBJ2-7 13 few TRBV10-2 TRBD1
CASSLARTQDRFYEQYF TGTGCCAGCAGCTTGGCACGAACCCAAGACAGATTTTACGAGCAGTACTTC TRBJ2-7 17 . TRBV7-8 .
CAWSRQGAGANVLTF TGTGCCTGGAGCAGACAGGGGGCTGGGGCCAACGTCCTGACTTTC TRBJ2-6 15 . TRBV30 TRBD1
CASSLIGQRNTEAFF TGTGCCAGCAGCTTAATTGGACAGAGGAACACTGAAGCTTTCTTT TRBJ1-1 15 . TRBV5-4 .
CASSEERLSSGYTF TGTGCCAGCAGTGAAGAACGCCTTAGTAGTGGCTACACCTTC TRBJ1-2 14 . TRBV2 .
CASRSGENSYEQYF TGTGCCAGCCGCTCAGGGGAAAATTCCTACGAGCAGTACTTC TRBJ2-7 14 . TRBV28 .
CASSYDRGGETQYF TGTGCCAGCAGTTACGACAGGGGAGGTGAGACCCAGTACTTC TRBJ2-5 14 . TRBV6-5 TRBD1
CASSTRDRGFYEQYF TGTGCCAGCAGTACCAGGGACAGGGGTTTTTACGAGCAGTACTTC TRBJ2-7 15 . TRBV6-5 TRBD1
CASTLGPGWGGYTF TGTGCCAGCACCCTAGGGCCAGGGTGGGGAGGCTACACCTTC TRBJ1-2 14 . TRBV28 .
CASSLEGLAGGQETQYF TGTGCCAGCAGCTTAGAGGGACTAGCGGGAGGTCAAGAGACCCAGTACTTC TRBJ2-5 17 . TRBV7-2 TRBD2
CASSSSRQNTEAFF TGTGCCAGCAGCTCCTCCAGACAGAACACTGAAGCTTTCTTT TRBJ1-1 14 . TRBV7-2 .
CASSRDGSPRETQYF TGCGCCAGCAGCCGAGACGGGAGCCCCAGAGAGACCCAGTACTTC TRBJ2-5 15 . TRBV5-1 .
CASSQTGWGTDTQYF TGTGCCAGCAGCCAGACAGGGTGGGGCACAGATACGCAGTATTTT TRBJ2-3 15 few TRBV6-5 TRBD1
CSVAQGTNYGYTF TGCAGCGTTGCACAGGGAACTAACTATGGCTACACCTTC TRBJ1-2 13 . TRBV29-1 .
CSVAPGWGMNTEAFF TGCAGCGTCGCCCCAGGTTGGGGCATGAACACTGAAGCTTTCTTT TRBJ1-1 15 . TRBV29-1 .
CSSPGVPRTDTQYF TGCAGCTCCCCGGGGGTCCCACGCACAGATACGCAGTATTTT TRBJ2-3 14 . TRBV29-1 .
CASSRGQAKPYEQYF TGCGCCAGCAGCCGCGGACAGGCGAAACCCTACGAGCAGTACTTC TRBJ2-7 15 . TRBV4-1 TRBD1
CAWSVTGTSTDTQYF TGTGCCTGGAGTGTTACTGGTACTAGCACAGATACGCAGTATTTT TRBJ2-3 15 few TRBV30 .
CASSFGRADGELFF TGTGCCAGCAGCTTTGGCAGGGCTGACGGGGAGCTGTTTTTT TRBJ2-2 14 . TRBV7-3 .